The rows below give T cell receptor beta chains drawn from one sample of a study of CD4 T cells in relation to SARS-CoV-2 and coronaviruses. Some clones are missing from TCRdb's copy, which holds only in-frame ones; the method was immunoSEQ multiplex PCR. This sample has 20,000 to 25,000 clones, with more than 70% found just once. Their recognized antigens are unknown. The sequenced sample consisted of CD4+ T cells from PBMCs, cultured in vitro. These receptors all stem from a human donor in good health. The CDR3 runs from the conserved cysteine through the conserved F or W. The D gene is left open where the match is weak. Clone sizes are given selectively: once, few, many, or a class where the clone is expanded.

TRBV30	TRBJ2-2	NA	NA	TGTGCCTGGGGCCCCGACCTGCACGCCGGGGAGCTGTTTTTT	CAWGPDLHAGELFF
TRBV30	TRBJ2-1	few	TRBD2	TGTGCCTGGAGTGCAGCCAATAATCTAGCGGGGAATGAGCAGTTCTTC	CAWSAANNLAGNEQFF
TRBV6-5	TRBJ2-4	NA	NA	TGTGCCAGCAGTCGTCTTGGCCCATCGACGAACATTCAGTACTTC	CASSRLGPSTNIQYF
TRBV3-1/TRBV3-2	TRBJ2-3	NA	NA	TGTGCCAGCAGCCAATCCCCGGGACGGCCTACAGATACGCAGTATTTT	CASSQSPGRPTDTQYF
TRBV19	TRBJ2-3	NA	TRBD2	TGTGCCAGTAGTCCCCGACTAGCGGGAGGTATCGATACGCAGTATTTT	CASSPRLAGGIDTQYF
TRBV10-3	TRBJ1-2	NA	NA	TGTGCCATCAGTGAGTCGGGTGGACAGAGTAACTATGGCTACACCTTC	CAISESGGQSNYGYTF
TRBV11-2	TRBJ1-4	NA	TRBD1	TGTGCCAGCAGCCACTTCCCGGGACAGGGCGAAAAACTGTTTTTT	CASSHFPGQGEKLFF
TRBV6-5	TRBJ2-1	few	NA	TGTGCCAGCAGCGTTGCTAGCGAAAGAAGTGAGCAGTTCTTC	CASSVASERSEQFF
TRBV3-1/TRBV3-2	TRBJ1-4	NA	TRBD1	TGTGCCAGCAGCCAAACCGGGACAGGGTATGAAAAACTGTTTTTT	CASSQTGTGYEKLFF
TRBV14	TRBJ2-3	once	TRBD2	TGTGCCAGCAGCCGGGGGACTACCCTCGTGGGAGATACGCAGTATTTT	CASSRGTTLVGDTQYF
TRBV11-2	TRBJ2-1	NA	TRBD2	TGTGCCAGCAGCTTAAGAGGGAGGGGCAATGAGCAGTTCTTC	CASSLRGRGNEQFF
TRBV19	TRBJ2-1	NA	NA	TGTGCCAGTAGTGGGTTCCTAGGGGGAAACAATGAGCAGTTCTTC	CASSGFLGGNNEQFF
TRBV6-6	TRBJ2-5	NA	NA	TGTGCCAGCAGCCCTCAGGGTCTCGGAGAGACCCAGTACTTC	CASSPQGLGETQYF
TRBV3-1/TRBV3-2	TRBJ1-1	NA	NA	TGTGCCAGCAGCCCTGGACGGACGAACACTGAAGCTTTCTTT	CASSPGRTNTEAFF
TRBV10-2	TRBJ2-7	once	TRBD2	TGCGCCAGTATAGCGGGAGGGAACTACGAGCAGTACTTC	CASIAGGNYEQYF
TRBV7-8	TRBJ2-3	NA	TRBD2	TGTGCCAGCAGCCCGACTAGCAGCACAGATACGCAGTATTTT	CASSPTSSTDTQYF
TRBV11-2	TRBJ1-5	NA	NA	TGTGCCAGCAGCTTAGTAATAGGGGGAAATCAGCCCCAGCATTTT	CASSLVIGGNQPQHF
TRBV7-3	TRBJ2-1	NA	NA	TGTGCCAGCAGCTCGATTCAACCGGGACCAGATAGGAAGAATGAGCAGTTCTTC	CASSSIQPGPDRKNEQFF
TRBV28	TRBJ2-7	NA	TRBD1	TGTGCCAGCAGATCTCCCGGGACAGGGGGCTACGAGCAGTACTTC	CASRSPGTGGYEQYF
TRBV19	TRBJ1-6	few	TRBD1	TGTGCCAGTAGTATAACGCACTTAGCCGGGACAGGGAATTCACCCCTCCACTTT	CASSITHLAGTGNSPLHF
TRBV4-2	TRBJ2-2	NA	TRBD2	TGTGCCAGCAGCCAAGAGTCTGGTCGAGCGGGATCCACCGGGGAGCTGTTTTTT	CASSQESGRAGSTGELFF
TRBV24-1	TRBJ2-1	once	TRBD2	TGTGCCACCAGTGCCCCAGCGGGAGGGCCCAATGAGCAGTTCTTC	CATSAPAGGPNEQFF
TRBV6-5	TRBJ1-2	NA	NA	TGTGCCGCTACCGGACAGACTTATGGCTACACCTTC	CAATGQTYGYTF
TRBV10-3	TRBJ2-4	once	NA	TGTGCCATCAGTGACCCGGATAGTAAAAACATTCAGTACTTC	CAISDPDSKNIQYF
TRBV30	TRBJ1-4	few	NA	TGTGCCTCATCCCGGGACCTCGATGAAAAACTGTTTTTT	CASSRDLDEKLFF
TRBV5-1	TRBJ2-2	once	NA	TGCGCCAGCAGCTTGGAGGTGCGGCAGAACACCGGGGAGCTGTTTTTT	CASSLEVRQNTGELFF
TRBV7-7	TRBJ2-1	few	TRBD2	TGTGCCAGCAGCCCTAGAGGGGTAGCGGGAGTAAATAATGAGCAGTTCTTC	CASSPRGVAGVNNEQFF
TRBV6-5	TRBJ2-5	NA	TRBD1	TGTGCCAGCAGTTACAGAGGTGGGGACAGAGAGACCCAGTACTTC	CASSYRGGDRETQYF
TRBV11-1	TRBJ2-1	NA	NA	TGTGCCAGCAGCTCGTGGGGAAGCTCCTACAATGAGCAGTTCTTC	CASSSWGSSYNEQFF
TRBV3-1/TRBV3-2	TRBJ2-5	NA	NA	TGTGCCAGCAGCCAAAATTTCGGGGGGCGAGAGACCCAGTACTTC	CASSQNFGGRETQYF
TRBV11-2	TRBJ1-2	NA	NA	TGTGCCAGCAGCTTTGATAACTATGGCTACACCTTC	CASSFDNYGYTF
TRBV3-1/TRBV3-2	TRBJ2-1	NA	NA	TGTGCCAGCAGCCAAGGAGGAGGCCTCTCCTACAATGAGCAGTTCTTC	CASSQGGGLSYNEQFF
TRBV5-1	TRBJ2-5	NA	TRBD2	TGCGCCAGCAGCCCTGGATCTAGCGGGAAAGAGACCCAGTACTTC	CASSPGSSGKETQYF
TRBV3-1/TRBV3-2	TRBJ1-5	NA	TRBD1	TGTGCCAGCAGCCATCGTCCGGGACAGGGGAGAATTAGCAATCAGCCCCAGCATTTT	CASSHRPGQGRISNQPQHF
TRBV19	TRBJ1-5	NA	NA	TGTGCCAGTAGAACCCGGGGGTCTCAGCCCCAGCATTTT	CASRTRGSQPQHF
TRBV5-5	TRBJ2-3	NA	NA	TGTGCCAGCAGCTTGGGAGGTATACTCTCGGATACGCAGTATTTT	CASSLGGILSDTQYF
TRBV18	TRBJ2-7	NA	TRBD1	TGTGCCAGCTCACCCGGACAGGCGATTAAGTACGAGCAGTACTTC	CASSPGQAIKYEQYF
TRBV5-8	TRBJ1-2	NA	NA	TGTGCCAGCAGCTCAACAGGCCAAGCTAACTATGGCTACACCTTC	CASSSTGQANYGYTF
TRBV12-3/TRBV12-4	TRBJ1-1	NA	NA	TGTGCCAGCAGTTTTGGCCCCAGGGTCCCTTTCTTT	CASSFGPRVPFF
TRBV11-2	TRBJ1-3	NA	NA	TGTGCCAGCAGCTTAGATACAAATTCTCTATATTTT	CASSLDTNSLYF
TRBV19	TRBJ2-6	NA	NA	TGTGCCAGTAGTATCTATGGGGCTGGGGCCAACGTCCTGACTTTC	CASSIYGAGANVLTF
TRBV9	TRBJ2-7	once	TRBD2	TGTGCCAGCAGCGAGACTAGCGGGAGTTACGAGCAGTACTTC	CASSETSGSYEQYF
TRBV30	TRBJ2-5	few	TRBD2	TGTGCCTGGACGTCGGGGGGGGAGACCCAGTACTTC	CAWTSGGETQYF
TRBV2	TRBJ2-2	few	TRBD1	TGTGCCAGCAGTCTTATTCCGACAGGGGGCTTGACCGGGGAGCTGTTTTTT	CASSLIPTGGLTGELFF
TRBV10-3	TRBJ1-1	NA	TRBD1	TGTGCCATCAGTGACCCCATGACAGGGGGAAGTAGTGAAGCTTTCTTT	CAISDPMTGGSSEAFF
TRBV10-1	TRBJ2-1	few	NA	TGCGCCAGCAGTGGACAGATTCGCAATGAGCAGTTCTTC	CASSGQIRNEQFF
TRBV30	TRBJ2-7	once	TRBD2	TGTGCCTGGAGTGTAGCTGGCGGGAGCTACGAGCAGTACTTC	CAWSVAGGSYEQYF
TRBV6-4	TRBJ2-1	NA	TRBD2	TGTGCCAGCAGGCTAACGTACAGGACTAGCGTTTACAATGAGCAGTTCTTC	CASRLTYRTSVYNEQFF
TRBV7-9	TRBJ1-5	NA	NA	TGTGCCAGCAGCTCTGCCAGCTTTAGCAATCAGCCCCAGCATTTT	CASSSASFSNQPQHF
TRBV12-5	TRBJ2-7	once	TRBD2	TGTGCTAGTGGTTTGGTTAGCGGGAGAAGCTCCTACGAGCAGTACTTC	CASGLVSGRSSYEQYF